This T cell receptor beta chain came from a study of shared clonotypes between healthy human individuals. The data were produced by immunoSEQ multiplex PCR, yet TCRdb's version contains in-frame clones alone and is incomplete. The data contain a few million clones, approximately 92% of them singletons. V lost 8 bases and J lost 5; bases outside the gene matches: 11. The CDR3 extends over 15 amino acids. Germline CDR1 and CDR2: SGHTA and FQGNSA. Source material: naive CD4+ T cells sorted from blood. Described subset: CD45RA+ positively selected. The chain links TRBV7-2 to TRBJ2-7; 11 nucleotides agree with TRBD1. The clonotype comes from a man between 18 and 29 years old in good health. Written as DNA, the CDR3 is TGTGCCAGCCGACGGTCCGGGACAGGGGGAAACGAGCAGTACTTC. Translation: CASRRSGTGGNEQYF.